A single sample is the source of the 10 T cell receptor beta chains below, sequenced in a study of T-cell reconstitution after alpha-beta-depleted transplantation in children. Preparing the TCRbeta library involved the use of unique molecular identifiers. TCRdb re-called the PCR reads with MiXCR, one entry per CDR3 protein. The data contain about 420,000 distinct CDR3 sequences, 16% of them seen just once; the ten biggest clones take up 25% to 30%. Sequencing used PBMCs, mostly from graft donor cells, obtained 360 days after TCRalphabeta/CD19-depleted stem cell transplant. The receptors stem from a boy younger than two who had a stem cell transplant for Wiskott-Aldrich syndrome, so the T cells may come from the graft donor.

V and J are TRBV12-3 or TRBV12-4 and TRBJ2-7; unclear D gene. The CDR3 consists of 13 residues. Trimming left V 7 bases short and J 2 bases short, with 12 bases between. CDR3 in DNA: TGTGCCAGCACCTCACACCCAACCTACGAGCAGTACTTC. Translated: CASTSHPTYEQYF.

Only a few counts were recorded for this clonotype. This chain uses TRBV29-1 with TRBJ2-3, with 11 bases lining up with TRBD1. The V segment lost 6 bases and the J segment 2 bases; nucleotides outside the gene matches: 7. CDR3 size: 15 residues. The germline V gene encodes CDR1 SQVTM and CDR2 ANQGSEA. CDR3 residues: CSVKRGQGVTDTQYF. CDR3 in DNA: TGCAGCGTAAAAAGGGGACAGGGGGTCACAGATACGCAGTATTTT.

This clonotype was counted a few times. The chain recombines TRBV20-1 with TRBJ2-1, with 9 bases fitting TRBD2. Germline V CDR1 and CDR2: DFQATT, SNEGSKA (reference sequence). The CDR3 is made up of 16 amino acids. V was clipped by 3 bases and J by 4 bases; unmatched bases: 10. CDR3 coding DNA: TGCAGTGCTAGTATTCGCGGGAGGGCCAGGTACAATGAGCAGTTCTTC. Translated: CSASIRGRARYNEQFF.

The J gene is TRBJ1-1, the V gene TRBV6-4; 7 bases fit TRBD1. The CDR3 is 15 residues long. V was pared by 9 bases and J by 2 bases, with 12 bases of the junction left unmatched. Per the germline V gene, CDR1 is MRHNA and CDR2 is SNTAGT. The DNA of the CDR3 is TGTGCCAGTCAACCGGGACAGACAGTAAACACTGAAGCTTTCTTT. As protein: CASQPGQTVNTEAFF.

The chain recombines TRBV11-2 with TRBJ2-3, with 10 bases lining up with TRBD2. Germline V gene data show CDR1 as SGHAT and CDR2 as FQNNGV. The CDR3 covers 18 residues. The trim removed 2 bases at V and 6 bases at J, leaving 14 bases unmatched. As DNA, the CDR3 is TGTGCCAGCAGCTTAACAGGGCTCGGGGGACTAGCGTTGGATACGCAGTATTTT. This sequence encodes CASSLTGLGGLALDTQYF. Looking up the rest from reference TRBV11-2 and TRBJ2-3 gives the full variable domain: EAGVAQSPRYKIIEKRQSVAFWCNPISGHATLYWYQQILGQGPKLLIQFQNNGVVDDSQLPKDRFSAERLKGVDSTLKIQPAKLEDSAVYLCASSLTGLGGLALDTQYFGPGTRLTVL.

V gene TRBV10-1 combines with J gene TRBJ2-5; D uncertain. CDR3 length: 9 residues. The ends were cut back, 10 bases at V and 4 bases at J, with 4 bases in the middle. Germline-derived CDR1 and CDR2 are WNHNN and SYGVQD (reference sequence). The CDR3 region has the DNA TGCGCCACCCTAGAGACCCAGTACTTC. Translation gives CATLETQYF.

The rearrangement uses TRBV20-1 and TRBJ2-1; tentative D call: TRBD1 (6 bases). The ends were cut back, 5 bases at V and 8 bases at J, with 13 bases in the middle. Germline CDR1 and CDR2: DFQATT and SNEGSKA (reference sequence). CDR3 length: 12 residues. The CDR3 coding sequence is TGCAGTGCTGTTCTAGGGGGTGATGAGCAGTTCTTC. It is translated as CSAVLGGDEQFF.

Ten or more counts support this clonotype. The CDR3 loop reads CSVLGGRAYNEQFF. The CDR3 region has the DNA TGCAGCGTTTTGGGTGGGAGAGCTTACAATGAGCAGTTCTTC. V and J are TRBV29-1 and TRBJ2-1; possible D gene TRBD2, 5 bases. The V end was cut by 5 bases, the J end by 4 bases, with 15 bases between. CDR1 is SQVTM and CDR2 is ANQGSEA in the germline V gene. The CDR3 loop spans 14 amino acids.

The chain recombines TRBV24-1 with TRBJ2-7; 9 bases are a match to TRBD1. CDR1 and CDR2 from the germline V gene are KGHDR and SFDVKD. The CDR3 has 16 amino acids. J was trimmed by 4 bases and V by 2 bases; bases with no gene match: 8. Written as DNA, the CDR3 is TGTGCCACCAGTGATTACCATGAAGGACAGGGGTACGAGCAGTACTTC. This gives the protein CATSDYHEGQGYEQYF.

V gene TRBV6-5 combines with J gene TRBJ1-2; D is possibly TRBD1 (5 bases). V was cut by 7 bases and J by 2 bases, with 11 bases left in between. This CDR3 has 13 residues. Germline CDR1 MNHEY, CDR2 SVGAGI. The CDR3 DNA is TGTGCCAGCAAACCGGGGCAAAACTATGGCTACACCTTC. It codes for CASKPGQNYGYTF.